This T cell receptor beta chain came from a study of shared clonotypes between healthy human individuals. In regard to this clone: Its target is not known. The sample holds other DNA sequences that translate to the same CDR3.

The authors loaded 200 ng DNA, about 30,000 T cell genomes, into sorted-subset replicate PCRs. Assay used: immunoSEQ multiplex PCR; TCRdb lists only in-frame clones, some missing. Of some 2.1 million clones listed, roughly 93% are singletons. The naive CD8 subset, CD45RO-negative cells positively selected for CCR7, excluded terminally differentiated effector memory CD45RA+ cells. Every contributor of samples was a Caucasian grown-up residing in Nashville, Tennessee. CDR1 MNHEY and CDR2 SMNVEV come from the germline V gene (reference sequence). CDR3 length equals 14 residues. V lost 4 bases to trimming and J lost 1 base, with 10 bases between them. General study findings and limits: On the whole, naive subsets had larger estimated richness than memory subsets had. A small donor pool kept down the genetic and exposure-history diversity that was represented.

The chain combines TRBV27 with TRBJ1-1, with D maybe TRBD1 (6 bases). The sample taken for sequencing was naive CD8+ T cells from PBMCs. The clonotype originates from a man aged 18 to 35 in good health. Some clones in this sample may be carry-over from other donors' samples. CDR3 region: CASSYGGSNTEAFF. The CDR3, as DNA: TGTGCCAGCAGTTACGGGGGCTCGAACACTGAAGCTTTCTTT.